This TCR beta chain was documented in a study of blood T cells in healthy people across ages. PCR was performed a second time for about 6 to 11 cycles using a sample-barcoded 5' primer and a J-beta primer mix. TCRdb re-derived calls from the 5' RACE reads in MiXCR, one entry per CDR3 protein. The repertoire holds 750,000 to 950,000 distinct CDR3 sequences, with under 35% as singletons. The CDR3 spans 15 residues. CDR1 and CDR2 (germline): MGHRA, YSYEKL. The authors extracted at least 6 micrograms of total RNA per sample. About this clonotype itself: Its ends do not fully match the called genes, so a read error is possible.

This sample also belongs to another study, concerning T cells of mothers and their children. Turning to that study: A few healthy Caucasian mothers and their six children donated. The TCR beta CDR3 read count exceeded 9.5 million for each mother and was around 3.1 million for each child. The output of TCR recombination is shaped by thymic selection similarly in related and unrelated pairs.

The chain recombines TRBV4-1 with TRBJ2-7; 9 nucleotides agree with TRBD1. This receptor was taken from a woman aged 40 to 49 in good health. Material: blood. The CDR3, as DNA: TGCGTCAGCAGCCATCCGGGACAGGGTCTGTACGAGCAGTACTTC. Its protein is CVSSHPGQGLYEQYF.